The text below deals with one T cell receptor (beta chain). Its specificity is unknown. These data originate in a study of T cell responses to AZD1222 COVID-19 vaccine. The method was immunoSEQ multiplex PCR; TCRdb's version includes in-frame clones alone and lacks a portion of them. Of more than 100,000 clones in the sample, about 94% are singletons; the top ten hold roughly 5.4%. Study results and limitations: Baseline seropositives among AZD1222 recipients totaled only 6 or 7. Donors were largely white British and mainly female; clonal diversity was possibly underestimated. There were vaccine-associated CD4 TCRs across spike, dominant at 160-218 and 743-854.

Germline V gene sequence: CDR1 SGDLS, CDR2 YYNGEE. The trim removed 2 bases at V and 8 bases at J, leaving 17 bases unmatched. The CDR3 is made up of 18 amino acids. Sequenced here: peripheral blood, sampled on day 0 of AZD1222 vaccination. The chain is built from TRBV9 and TRBJ1-2; 11 bases are a match to TRBD1. The origin of this receptor is an adult in good health. CDR3 DNA: TGTGCCAGCAGCGTCCGAGGACAGGGGGCCGTTATAGAGGACGGCTACACCTTC. Its translation: CASSVRGQGAVIEDGYTF.